The clone carrying this T cell receptor (beta chain) was recorded once. These data belong to a study of blood T cell repertoires in COVID-19. The wider study: Acute and convalescent COVID-19 specimens originated in the United States, Italy and Spain.

This table comes from immunoSEQ multiplex PCR, and its TCRdb copy is limited to in-frame clones, with some not included. There are just over 650,000 clones in the sample; more than 80% occur only once, and 0.2% to 0.3% lies in the top ten. Germline V gene sequence: CDR1 LNHDA, CDR2 SQIVND (reference sequence). The CDR3 is made up of 14 amino acids. The trim removed 5 bases at V and 7 bases at J, leaving 10 bases unmatched. This rearrangement joins TRBV19 to TRBJ1-2; 7 bases are a match to TRBD1. The sequencing input was peripheral blood. This TCR came from a woman under 30 with acute or convalescent COVID-19. The CDR3 DNA reads TGTGCCAGTAGTTTCCGAGACAGGGCAGGTGGCTACACCTTC. Translating gives CASSFRDRAGGYTF.